This entry lists 19 T cell receptor beta chains sequenced from one sample in a study of memory CD4+ T cells and cytomegalovirus serostatus. Profiling relied on immunoSEQ multiplex PCR, and the TCRdb table lists in-frame clones only, not all of them. The sample consists of tens of thousands of clones, around 80% of them appearing once. Single viable CD3+CD4+CD8-CD45RO+ cells were sorted as the memory CD4+ T cells. The sequencing sample was made of memory CD4+ T cells from blood. The receptor source for this set is an adult in good health and CMV-seronegative.

The gene calls are TRBV19 and TRBJ1-6; the D gene is possibly TRBD1 (5 bases). The germline gives CDR1 LNHDA, CDR2 SQIVND (reference sequence). Trimming took 7 bases from V and 7 from J, leaving 11 bases between them. The CDR3 runs to 13 residues. The CDR3 protein is CASNPRGNSPLHF. CDR3 coding DNA: TGTGCCAGTAACCCGCGGGGGAATTCACCCCTCCACTTT. Looking up the rest from reference TRBV19 and TRBJ1-6 gives the full variable domain: DGGITQSPKYLFRKEGQNVTLSCEQNLNHDAMYWYRQDPGQGLRLIYYSQIVNDFQKGDIAEGYSVSREKKESFPLTVTSAQKNPTAFYLCASNPRGNSPLHFGNGTRLTVT.

This clone was counted only a few times. The chain has TRBV11-2 and TRBJ1-2, with 7 bases matching TRBD1. V gave up 7 bases and J gave up 4 bases; unmatched junction bases: 12. Germline CDR1 and CDR2: SGHAT and FQNNGV. The CDR3 is 15 amino acids. CDR3 sequence: CASTTGRGPGYGYTF. The CDR3 nucleotides read TGTGCCAGCACCACAGGGAGGGGGCCGGGCTATGGCTACACCTTC.

Written as DNA, the CDR3 is TGCAGCGTTGGTGGACTTGGGGGGGCCCAAAATGAAAAACTGTTTTTT. It codes for CSVGGLGGAQNEKLFF. The chain recombines TRBV29-1 with TRBJ1-4; possibly TRBD1 for D (6 bases). This CDR3 has 16 residues. Trimming removed 4 bases from V and 5 bases from J, with 20 bases in between. CDR1 is SQVTM and CDR2 is ANQGSEA in the germline V gene.

The table lists this clone with a count of one. The CDR3 DNA follows: TGTGCCAGCAGCTTGGTCAACAGGGGTTTTAGGGAACAGTACTTC. It specifies CASSLVNRGFREQYF. The chain has TRBV5-6 and TRBJ2-7, with 7 bases fitting TRBD1. CDR3 length: 15 residues. Looked up from germline, CDR1 is SGHDT and CDR2 is YYEEEE. Trimming took 0 bases from V and 10 from J; bases not matched to a gene: 13. The full variable domain, its missing parts supplied by reference TRBV5-6 and TRBJ2-7, is DAGVTQSPTHLIKTRGQQVTLRCSPKSGHDTVSWYQQALGQGPQFIFQYYEEEERQRGNFPDRFSGHQFPNYSSELNVNALLLGDSALYLCASSLVNRGFREQYFGPGTRLTVT.

The chain recombines TRBV5-4 with TRBJ2-6; D unresolved. This CDR3 spans 16 amino acids. Deletions cut 3 bases from V and 4 bases from J, with 14 bases between. The germline V gene has CDR1 SGHNT and CDR2 YYREEE (reference sequence). CDR3 amino acids: CASSSITTLGANVLTF. CDR3 nucleotides: TGTGCCAGCAGCTCCATCACTACTCTGGGGGCCAACGTCCTGACTTTC.

This chain connects TRBV4-2 to TRBJ2-7; 7 nucleotides align to TRBD1. The V gene end was trimmed by 0 bases and the J gene end by 2 bases; junction bases not matched to a gene: 4. Germline V gene data show CDR1 as LGHNA and CDR2 as YNFKEQ. The CDR3 is 15 residues long. CDR3 loop: CASSQDWDSPYEQYF. The CDR3 bases are TGTGCCAGCAGCCAAGACTGGGACAGCCCCTACGAGCAGTACTTC.

The chain is built from TRBV5-6 and TRBJ1-6; D uncertain. The CDR3 is made up of 14 amino acids. Between the trimmed V and J ends, which lost 0 bases and 7 bases, there was a span of 8 bases. Germline assignment: CDR1 SGHDT and CDR2 YYEEEE. CDR3 region: CASSLDPQNSPLHF. Here the CDR3 DNA reads TGTGCCAGCAGCTTGGATCCACAAAATTCACCCCTCCACTTT.

This clone was seen a handful of times. The rearrangement joins TRBV14 to TRBJ1-1, with D uncertain. Germline values: CDR1 SGHDN, CDR2 FVKESK. V lost 5 bases to trimming and J lost 5 bases, with 12 bases between them. This CDR3 has 13 amino acids. The chain's CDR3 is CASSYGWGTEAFF. The CDR3 nucleotides read TGTGCCAGCAGCTATGGGTGGGGAACTGAAGCTTTCTTT.

The gene calls are TRBV4-3 and TRBJ1-6, with TRBD1 matching over 11 bases. V lost 1 base, J lost 6 bases, and 17 bases stayed unmatched. The CDR3 spans 21 residues. Germline assignment: CDR1 LGHNA and CDR2 YSLEER. CDR3 nucleotides: TGCGCCAGCAGCCAAGTTTCTTTCATGGGACAGGGGGGTGGAGGTAATTCACCCCTCCACTTT. Protein product: CASSQVSFMGQGGGGNSPLHF.

This chain connects TRBV6-1 to TRBJ2-3; the D gene could be TRBD1 or TRBD2 (5 bases each). Trimming cost V 1 base and J 1 base, with 9 bases left between them. Germline loops: CDR1 MNHNS, CDR2 SASEGT. The CDR3 has 15 amino acids. The CDR3 coding sequence is TGTGCCAGCAGTGAAGGAGGGGCCCGCACAGATACGCAGTATTTT. It encodes CASSEGGARTDTQYF.

V usage is TRBV7-8 and J usage is TRBJ1-2, with D possibly matching TRBD1 (6 bases). Germline V lookup: CDR1 SGHVS, CDR2 FQNEAQ. V was cut by 1 base and J by 8 bases, with 14 bases left in between. The CDR3 runs 14 residues. The CDR3 nucleotides are TGTGCCAGCAGCTTAGAGGGGGGCCTAAGAGGCTACACCTTC. Protein: CASSLEGGLRGYTF.

The rearrangement joins TRBV27 to TRBJ1-5; D call uncertain. V dropped 4 bases and J dropped 6 bases, with 19 bases sitting between them. The CDR3 is 16 amino acids. Per the germline V gene, CDR1 is MNHEY and CDR2 is SMNVEV (reference sequence). CDR3 coding DNA: TGTGCCAGCAGTTCCCTCCGGGGTCCCTCAGTTCAGCCCCAGCATTTT. Protein: CASSSLRGPSVQPQHF.

The chain couples TRBV9 to TRBJ1-1; D is unresolved. Germline CDR1 and CDR2: SGDLS and YYNGEE. The CDR3 runs 14 residues. V was clipped by 0 bases and J by 7 bases, with 13 bases between them. The CDR3 DNA follows: TGTGCCAGCAGCGTAGATTTTGTGGCAAGTGAAGCTTTCTTT. Its protein is CASSVDFVASEAFF.

The CDR3 protein is CASSFRGGNTEAFF. As DNA, the CDR3 is TGTGCCAGCAGTTTCAGGGGCGGGAACACTGAAGCTTTCTTT. This chain links TRBV25-1 with TRBJ1-1; a possible D gene is TRBD1 (6 bases). The CDR3 is made up of 14 amino acids. V was trimmed by 5 bases and J by 1 base, leaving 11 bases between them. CDR1 is MGHDK, CDR2 SYGVNS, per germline.

This clone was observed a few times. The chain links TRBV6-4 to TRBJ2-2; D not certain. This CDR3 region has 13 residues. Germline V gives CDR1 MRHNA, CDR2 SNTAGT. Trimming left V 6 bases short and J 7 bases short, with 12 bases between. CDR3 sequence (DNA): TGTGCCAGCAGGAGTGACTCAGGCGGGGAGCTGTTTTTT. As protein: CASRSDSGGELFF.

This clone was seen a handful of times. This sequence joins TRBV5-1 and TRBJ1-2, with 7 nucleotides matching TRBD1. From germline, CDR1 is SGHRS and CDR2 YFSETQ. With V trimmed by 0 bases and J by 5 bases, 7 bases remained unmatched. The CDR3 length is 15 residues. CDR3 region: CASSLDSPGGYGYTF. In DNA form, the CDR3 reads TGCGCCAGCAGCTTGGACAGCCCAGGGGGTTATGGCTACACCTTC.

The chain combines TRBV25-1 with TRBJ1-2; TRBD1 aligns across 7 bases. The CDR3 runs 16 residues. The ends lost 0 bases at V and 6 bases at J; junction bases unmatched: 10. Per germline, CDR1 MGHDK and CDR2 SYGVNS. The CDR3 is CASSEYTDREGHGYTF. The CDR3 nucleotides are TGTGCCAGCAGTGAATATACAGACAGGGAAGGGCATGGCTACACCTTC.

The chain is built from TRBV7-9 and TRBJ2-5; TRBD1 is a possible D gene (7 bases). The CDR3 contains 17 residues. With 5 bases removed from V and 3 bases from J, the gap between germline ends came to 22 bases. Looked up from germline, CDR1 is SEHNR and CDR2 is FQNEAQ (reference sequence). CDR3 loop: CASSPWGAGGLKETQYF. CDR3 DNA: TGTGCCAGCAGCCCCTGGGGGGCAGGGGGTCTAAAAGAGACCCAGTACTTC.

The V call is TRBV5-5, the J call TRBJ1-4; D not resolved. V lost 3 bases and J 8 bases, leaving 17 bases between the germline ends. The length of the CDR3 is 15 residues. Germline loops: CDR1 SGHKS, CDR2 YYEKEE (reference sequence). This CDR3 is CASSSVEGKSEKLFF. The DNA of the CDR3 is TGTGCCAGCAGCTCGGTCGAAGGAAAGAGCGAAAAACTGTTTTTT.